This T cell receptor (beta chain) comes out of a study of CD8 T cells in Susac syndrome. It was with random hexamers that about 0.45 to 1 ug RNA was reverse transcribed. TCRdb fed the immunoSEQ multiplex PCR reads into MiXCR, producing one record per CDR3 protein. The table includes some 260,000 distinct CDR3 sequences, 80% to 95% detected once. From blood CD8+ and CD4+ T cells, TCR beta sequences were generated. Negative isolation was used for CD8+ and CD4+ T cells, and FACS enrichment was applied to TEMRA cells. Trimming removed 4 bases at V and 0 bases at J, with 10 bases between. The CDR3 has 14 amino acids.

The sample consisted of CD4+ T cells from PBMCs. This receptor was obtained from a human donor with multiple sclerosis. The genes are TRBV23-1 and TRBJ2-7; unclear D gene. TRBV23-1 is marked as an open reading frame, function uncertain. The CDR3 region has the DNA TGCGCCAGCAGTCCTAACGGCTACTCCTACGAGCAGTACTTC. Translated: CASSPNGYSYEQYF.